This TCR beta chain derives from a study of T cell repertoires in cytomegalovirus infection. Study at large: Indications of both CMV infection and matching HLA type were provided by public TCR beta signatures. The study, taken as a whole, reports: The cumulative frequency of public TCR beta families identified carriers of CMV plus the relevant HLA. What dominated the ex vivo response were HLA-C-restricted CMV-specific TCR beta clonotypes.

TCRdb ran MiXCR on the reads and lists one entry per CDR3 protein. The repertoire holds just under 550,000 distinct CDR3 sequences, with more than 25% as singletons. CDR1 is SGHTA, CDR2 FQGNSA, per germline. The CDR3 is made up of 13 amino acids. Trimming shortened V by 3 bases and J by 0 bases, and 5 bases separated the two germline ends. This clonotype was seen repeatedly, ten times or more. The antigen is undetermined. This receptor was obtained from a human donor in good health (CMV status not recorded). Some clones in this sample may be carry-over from other donors' samples. The J gene is TRBJ1-2, the V gene TRBV7-2; D remains ambiguous. The sequencing sample was made of PBMCs. The DNA of the CDR3 is TGTGCCAGCAGCTTGGAAGCTAACTATGGCTACACCTTC. This codes for CASSLEANYGYTF.